The 29 T cell receptor beta chains in this list originate from one sample, sequenced in a study of blood T cell repertoires in COVID-19 (dated by TCRdb to the early 2020s). Preparation of the library involved the immunoSEQ multiplex PCR assay. Not all clones reach the TCRdb copy of this immuneACCESS table, which keeps in-frame sequences only. Checked studies attribute under half of the gap to unresolved V genes and leave the rest unexplained. The sample profile shows roughly 200,000 clones; 83% of them were found once. The biggest ten clones account for around 8.1% of the sample. Sample: peripheral blood. These receptor sequences come from a man in his forties or fifties with active or convalescent COVID-19.

The chain recombines TRBV4-3 with TRBJ2-7; 7 bases are a match to TRBD1. V gave up 3 bases and J gave up 1 base; unmatched junction bases: 6. The germline V gene has CDR1 LGHNA and CDR2 YSLEER. The CDR3 has 15 amino acids. This chain's CDR3 is CASSHRQGPSYEQYF. For the CDR3, the DNA is TGCGCCAGCAGCCACCGACAGGGACCTTCCTACGAGCAGTACTTC.

Comments on this clone: Other DNA sequences in the sample encode the same CDR3. Here the CDR3 DNA reads TGTGCCAGTAGTATGCGCGGGGCCAATGGCTACACCTTC. Its translation is CASSMRGANGYTF. The chain joins TRBV19 to TRBJ1-2, with D perhaps TRBD1 (5 bases). This CDR3 has 13 residues. The V end lost 3 bases, the J end lost 6 bases, and 11 bases lay between the germline ends. Germline values: CDR1 LNHDA, CDR2 SQIVND (reference sequence).

The rearrangement links TRBV5-1 to TRBJ2-1; TRBD2 matches at 13 bases. The V gene's germline CDR1 is SGHRS and CDR2 YFSETQ. The CDR3 sequence is 15 residues long. V shed 4 bases and J 5 bases; nucleotides not matched to a gene: 3. The CDR3 is CASSRGTSGNNEQFF. The CDR3 nucleotides read TGCGCCAGCAGCCGCGGGACTAGCGGGAACAATGAGCAGTTCTTC.

This rearrangement joins TRBV19 to TRBJ1-5; D remains unclear. CDR1 is LNHDA, CDR2 SQIVND, per germline (reference sequence). The CDR3 is 13 amino acids. V lost 6 bases, J lost 4 bases, and 10 bases lay in between. This chain's CDR3 is CASRSAGNQPQHF. Here the CDR3 DNA reads TGTGCCAGTAGGTCAGCCGGGAATCAGCCCCAGCATTTT.

The chain links TRBV7-9 to TRBJ1-2; TRBD1 matches at 7 bases. This CDR3 has 13 residues. Germline values: CDR1 SEHNR, CDR2 FQNEAQ (reference sequence). The V gene end was trimmed by 5 bases and the J gene end by 4 bases; junction bases not matched to a gene: 4. In nucleotides, the CDR3 is TGTGCCAGCAGCACGACAGGGATCTATGGCTACACCTTC. This codes for CASSTTGIYGYTF. Drawing the rest from reference TRBV7-9 and TRBJ1-2, the complete variable domain is DTGVSQNPRHKITKRGQNVTFRCDPISEHNRLYWYRQTLGQGPEFLTYFQNEAQLEKSRLLSDRFSAERPKGSFSTLEIQRTEQGDSAMYLCASSTTGIYGYTFGSGTRLTVV.

The chain joins TRBV29-1 to TRBJ2-3; TRBD1 is a possible D gene (6 bases). Germline CDR1 SQVTM, CDR2 ANQGSEA. Trimming stripped 7 bases from V and 4 bases from J, with 18 bases between. The CDR3 sequence is 14 residues long. CDR3 sequence: CSATNRVWADTQYF. For the CDR3, the DNA is TGCAGCGCCACCAACAGGGTTTGGGCAGATACGCAGTATTTT.

The chain uses TRBV14 and TRBJ2-3, with TRBD1 as a possible D gene (5 bases). The germline V and J ends were trimmed by 3 bases and 5 bases, with 12 bases remaining between them. The CDR3 extends over 14 amino acids. In germline, CDR1 is SGHDN, CDR2 FVKESK. The CDR3: CASSQEGVVDTQYF. CDR3 nucleotide sequence: TGTGCCAGCAGCCAGGAAGGGGTCGTAGATACGCAGTATTTT.

The V call is TRBV5-4, the J call TRBJ2-7; no clear D gene. Germline V lookup: CDR1 SGHNT, CDR2 YYREEE (reference sequence). Trimming removed 0 bases at V and 0 bases at J, with 10 bases between. CDR3 length equals 15 residues. The CDR3 reads CASSLGSPSSYEQYF. Here the CDR3 DNA reads TGTGCCAGCAGCTTGGGTAGCCCAAGCTCCTACGAGCAGTACTTC.

J is TRBJ2-5 and V is TRBV19, with a weak D call TRBD2 (7 bases). V lost 5 bases and J lost 5, with 27 bases in between. The CDR3 has 18 residues. Per the germline V gene, CDR1 is LNHDA and CDR2 is SQIVND (reference sequence). The CDR3 nucleotides are TGTGCCAGTAGTTTCCAAGGACGACAGGCGCCCGGGAGGGAGACCCAGTACTTC. It encodes CASSFQGRQAPGRETQYF.

The chain recombines TRBV5-1 with TRBJ2-7; 11 nucleotides agree with TRBD1. CDR1 is SGHRS and CDR2 is YFSETQ in the germline V gene. There are 18 residues in the CDR3. The J segment lost 1 base and the V segment lost 4 bases, leaving 13 bases of the junction unmatched. The CDR3 region has the DNA TGCGCCAGCAGCCCCCTCGGGACAGGGGGTACCATTTCCTACGAGCAGTACTTC. Translated: CASSPLGTGGTISYEQYF. Variable domain in full (rest from reference TRBV5-1 and TRBJ2-7): KAGVTQTPRYLIKTRGQQVTLSCSPISGHRSVSWYQQTPGQGLQFLFEYFSETQRNKGNFPGRFSGRQFSNSRSEMNVSTLELGDSALYLCASSPLGTGGTISYEQYFGPGTRLTVT.

The chain joins TRBV25-1 to TRBJ1-2; D is possibly TRBD1 (5 bases). Trimming cost V 1 base and J 3 bases, with 6 bases left between them. Germline V gives CDR1 MGHDK, CDR2 SYGVNS. The CDR3 is 13 amino acids. The CDR3 DNA reads as TGTGCCAGCAGTGAATGGGGGGACTATGGCTACACCTTC. Translated, it gives CASSEWGDYGYTF.

This clone was recorded only once. V usage is TRBV19 and J usage is TRBJ2-1; no reliable D call. V lost 6 bases, J lost 4 bases, and 13 bases lay in between. This CDR3 contains 14 residues. In germline, CDR1 is LNHDA, CDR2 SQIVND (reference sequence). The DNA of the CDR3 is TGTGCCAGTAGAGCCAACGACGGGTACAATGAGCAGTTCTTC. Protein: CASRANDGYNEQFF.

This clone was seen a handful of times. The chain carries TRBV2 and TRBJ1-4; D perhaps matches TRBD1 (6 bases). The CDR3 is 15 amino acids. Trimming pared 7 bases from V and 4 bases from J, leaving 16 bases between. Germline CDR1 SNHLY, CDR2 FYNNEI. The CDR3 DNA sequence: TGTGCCAGCATCCCAGGCGGGGGCCTTAATGAAAAACTGTTTTTT. Translation gives CASIPGGGLNEKLFF.

The rearrangement joins TRBV6-5 to TRBJ2-5; 8 positions match TRBD1. CDR1 is MNHEY, CDR2 SVGAGI, per germline. V shed 3 bases, J shed 7 bases, and the junction held 4 bases outside the gene matches. This CDR3 is 13 amino acids long. CDR3 sequence (DNA): TGTGCCAGCAGTTATCAGGGGGCACGGACCCAGTACTTC. It codes for CASSYQGARTQYF.

The chain is built from TRBV29-1 and TRBJ2-7; tentatively, D is TRBD1 or TRBD2 (5 bases each). V lost 5 bases to trimming and J lost 5 bases, with 16 bases between them. This CDR3 spans 13 amino acids. The germline gives CDR1 SQVTM, CDR2 ANQGSEA. CDR3 in amino acids: CSVKGQYGDEQYF. In nucleotides, the CDR3 is TGCAGCGTTAAAGGACAATACGGGGACGAGCAGTACTTC.

The CDR3 nucleotides are TGTGCCAGCAGTGAGAACGGGGTTGGGTCGGAGACCCAGTACTTC. Protein product: CASSENGVGSETQYF. The chain carries TRBV2 and TRBJ2-5, with D perhaps TRBD2 (5 bases). The CDR3 runs 15 residues. In germline, CDR1 is SNHLY, CDR2 FYNNEI. The germline V and J ends were trimmed by 3 bases and 5 bases, with 16 bases remaining between them.

The genes are TRBV14 and TRBJ1-1; D perhaps matches TRBD1 (6 bases). CDR3 length equals 16 residues. Germline V gene lookup returns CDR1 SGHDN and CDR2 FVKESK. The ends were cut back, 4 bases at V and 3 bases at J, with 18 bases in the middle. The CDR3: CASSLRATYRDTEAFF. CDR3 coding DNA: TGTGCCAGCAGCCTTAGGGCTACTTACAGGGACACTGAAGCTTTCTTT.

The V call is TRBV6-2 or TRBV6-3, the J call TRBJ1-2; unclear D gene. CDR3 length: 14 residues. Trimming removed 5 bases at V and 0 bases at J, with 10 bases between. CDR1 is MNHEY and CDR2 is SVGEGT in the germline V gene. Here the CDR3 DNA reads TGTGCCAGCAGTATCGCCGGGACTAACTATGGCTACACCTTC. This translates into CASSIAGTNYGYTF.

CDR3 in DNA: TGTGCCAGCAGCGAGACTAGCGCTGAGGGCTACAATGAGCAGTTCTTC. It specifies CASSETSAEGYNEQFF. The gene calls are TRBV2 and TRBJ2-1; 8 bases are shared with TRBD2. Germline V lookup: CDR1 SNHLY, CDR2 FYNNEI. CDR3 length equals 16 residues. V shed 6 bases and J 3 bases; nucleotides not matched to a gene: 10.

The gene calls are TRBV5-4 and TRBJ2-3; 7 bases map to TRBD2. CDR3 length: 14 residues. With V trimmed by 4 bases and J by 2 bases, 4 bases remained unmatched. Germline V gene lookup returns CDR1 SGHNT and CDR2 YYREEE (reference sequence). The CDR3 bases are TGTGCCAGCAGCCTTCTAGCGGTCACAGATACGCAGTATTTT. Its protein product is CASSLLAVTDTQYF.

The V gene is TRBV1, the J gene TRBJ1-3. TRBV1 has pseudogene status. This CDR3 has 14 amino acids. CDR3 DNA: TGCACCAGCAGCCAAGATCCGGGGGGAAACACCATATATTTT. It codes for CTSSQDPGGNTIYF.

The gene calls are TRBV19 and TRBJ2-7, with TRBD1 matching 7 bases. The CDR3 covers 12 residues. Germline values: CDR1 LNHDA, CDR2 SQIVND (reference sequence). After removal of 10 bases from V and 5 bases from J, the junction contained 8 bases not matched to a gene. The CDR3 nucleotides read TGTGCCACCAGACAGGGTGCCCACGAGCAGTACTTC. It encodes CATRQGAHEQYF.

This clone was picked up one time. The CDR3 is CASSIDRGQGNQPQHF. The CDR3 coding sequence is TGTGCCAGTAGTATAGATCGGGGACAGGGGAATCAGCCCCAGCATTTT. The chain uses TRBV19 and TRBJ1-5; 10 bases agree with TRBD1. CDR3 length: 16 amino acids. CDR1 is LNHDA and CDR2 is SQIVND in the germline V gene (reference sequence). Trimming took 0 bases from V and 4 from J; bases not matched to a gene: 3.

The chain combines TRBV12-5 with TRBJ1-1, with D maybe TRBD1 (6 bases). Germline V gene sequence: CDR1 LGHNT, CDR2 FRNRAP. The CDR3 spans 13 residues. Trimming stripped 6 bases from V and 6 bases from J, with 14 bases between. CDR3 bases: TGTGCTAGTGGGCGGCCCGGGGGGCCTGAAGCTTTCTTT. This sequence encodes CASGRPGGPEAFF.

The genes are TRBV11-2 and TRBJ2-1; TRBD1 matches 11 bases. This CDR3 region has 13 residues. The germline CDR1 and CDR2 sequences are SGHAT and FQNNGV. The V gene end was trimmed by 5 bases and the J gene end by 9 bases; junction bases not matched to a gene: 3. This chain's CDR3 is CASSRDRGGEQFF. CDR3 in DNA: TGTGCCAGCAGCAGGGACAGGGGGGGTGAGCAGTTCTTC. The entire variable domain, with the rest obtained from reference TRBV11-2 and TRBJ2-1, is as follows: EAGVAQSPRYKIIEKRQSVAFWCNPISGHATLYWYQQILGQGPKLLIQFQNNGVVDDSQLPKDRFSAERLKGVDSTLKIQPAKLEDSAVYLCASSRDRGGEQFFGPGTRLTVL.

This clone was observed once. J is TRBJ1-1 and V is TRBV6-5; 9 bases align to TRBD1. Per the germline V gene, CDR1 is MNHEY and CDR2 is SVGAGI. Trimming cost V 10 bases and J 1 base; bases outside gene matches: 7. There are 14 residues in the CDR3. The CDR3 region is CATVGTGSNTEAFF. The CDR3 DNA sequence: TGTGCCACCGTAGGGACAGGGTCGAACACTGAAGCTTTCTTT.

The V gene is TRBV5-1, the J gene TRBJ2-3; 7 bases are shared with TRBD2. Germline V gene sequence: CDR1 SGHRS, CDR2 YFSETQ. The CDR3 totals 15 residues. J was trimmed by 1 base and V by 2 bases; bases with no gene match: 4. The CDR3 DNA follows: TGCGCCAGCAGCTTAGCGGGAAAGCGCACAGATACGCAGTATTTT. It specifies CASSLAGKRTDTQYF.

The chain employs TRBV30 and TRBJ1-1; TRBD1 agrees at 7 bases. The germline CDR1 and CDR2 sequences are GTSNPN and SVGIG (reference sequence). This CDR3 has 19 residues. The trim removed 3 bases at V and 4 bases at J, leaving 23 bases unmatched. DNA for the CDR3: TGTGCCTGGAGGACCCGACCTCAGGGGGGAGGTGACGTGGGCACTGAAGCTTTCTTT. The encoded protein is CAWRTRPQGGGDVGTEAFF.

In this sample, this clone turned up a few times. This chain links TRBV6-6 with TRBJ1-5, with 9 bases that match TRBD1. CDR3 length equals 16 residues. Losses at the gene ends were 5 bases for V and 0 bases for J; bases not matched to a gene: 5. Germline V gene sequence: CDR1 MNHNY, CDR2 SVGAGI (reference sequence). CDR3 DNA sequence: TGTGCCAGCAGTCGCGGGACAGGGTATAGCAATCAGCCCCAGCATTTT. It encodes CASSRGTGYSNQPQHF.